The 30 T cell receptor beta chains in this list originate from one sample, sequenced in a study of T cell clonality in common variable immunodeficiency. Method: immunoSEQ multiplex PCR; TCRdb's copy keeps in-frame clones and lacks some. Found here are fewer than 65,000 clones, no singletons; the ten largest cover 0.83%. The sample consisted of peripheral blood mononuclear cells. Receptors originate from a person aged 18-70 years in good health.

This clone was picked up a small number of times. The sequenced fragment ends 3 residues before the CDR3 boundary, so the rest is inferred from the germline J gene. The V and J genes are TRBV7-9 and TRBJ1-2; no clear D gene. Germline V gene data show CDR1 as SEHNR and CDR2 as FQNEAQ (reference sequence). The CDR3 spans 15 residues. The DNA read from the CDR3 is TGTGCCAGCAGTCTTAGCGGGAGAGGATACAATGAC. It specifies CASSLSGRGYND. The entire CDR3 protein reads CASSLSGRGYNDYTF.

This clone was counted ten times or more. Coverage ceases 3 residues before the CDR3 finishes, and the germline J gene fills in the end. This rearrangement joins TRBV2 to TRBJ2-2; 7 bases line up with TRBD2. Germline assignment: CDR1 SNHLY and CDR2 FYNNEI. V shed 4 bases and J 1 base; nucleotides not matched to a gene: 3. The CDR3 covers 15 residues. The CDR3 DNA, read in part, is TGTGCCAGCAGTGTTGCTAGCGGGAACACCGGGGAG. It codes for CASSVASGNTGE. The whole CDR3 region reads CASSVASGNTGELFF.

This clone was seen more than once but under ten times. The read gets to within 3 residues of the CDR3 end, and the germline J gene fills in the rest. The chain combines TRBV19 with TRBJ1-2; D perhaps matches TRBD1 (6 bases). Germline V gives CDR1 LNHDA, CDR2 SQIVND (reference sequence). The CDR3 has 16 residues. The covered CDR3 bases are TGTGCCAGTAGTATAAAGGGGGAGCGCGCGTACAATGAC. Its translation: CASSIKGERAYND. The full CDR3 protein is CASSIKGERAYNDYTF.

This clone was counted ten times or more. The CDR3 end falls 3 residues outside the read, so it is completed with the germline J gene. The V call is TRBV29-1, the J call TRBJ1-4; TRBD1 matches at 7 bases. Germline V gene sequence: CDR1 SQVTM, CDR2 ANQGSEA. CDR3 length equals 14 residues. The V gene end was trimmed by 4 bases and the J gene end by 3 bases; junction bases not matched to a gene: 5. CDR3 region: CSVALQGANEKLFF. Incomplete CDR3 DNA: TGCAGCGTTGCGCTCCAGGGGGCTAATGAAAAA.

This clone was seen repeatedly, ten times or more. From the germline J gene comes the end of the CDR3, since the read stops 3 residues before it. The chain uses TRBV9 and TRBJ2-3, with D maybe TRBD2 (5 bases). Germline V gene data show CDR1 as SGDLS and CDR2 as YYNGEE. Trimming removed 6 bases from V and 5 bases from J, with 10 bases in between. The CDR3 is 12 amino acids. CDR3 region: CASKAEGDTQYF. CDR3 DNA, as far as it was read: TGTGCCAGCAAGGCCGAGGGAGATACG. The variable domain in full, completed from reference TRBV9 and TRBJ2-3, reads DSGVTQTPKHLITATGQRVTLRCSPRSGDLSVYWYQQSLDQGLQFLIQYYNGEERAKGNILERFSAQQFPDLHSELNLSSLELGDSALYFCASKAEGDTQYFGPGTRLTVL.

This clone was observed at least ten times. The DNA ends 3 residues before the CDR3 does, and the rest of the CDR3 is filled in from the germline J gene. V gene TRBV27 combines with J gene TRBJ2-1, with a tentative D call TRBD1 (7 bases). Germline V lookup: CDR1 MNHEY, CDR2 SMNVEV (reference sequence). Between the trimmed V and J ends, which lost 6 bases and 5 bases, there was a span of 8 bases. The CDR3 loop spans 12 amino acids. The sequenced part of the CDR3 DNA is TGTGCCAGCAGCAGGGGGGACAATGAG. This codes for CASSRGDNE. The full CDR3 protein is CASSRGDNEQFF.

This clone has ten or more counts. The read falls 3 residues short of the CDR3 end, and the missing part is taken from the germline J gene. This chain joins TRBV20-1 and TRBJ2-5; 7 nucleotides align to TRBD2. CDR1 and CDR2 (germline): DFQATT, SNEGSKA (reference sequence). CDR3 length: 15 residues. V lost 0 bases to trimming and J lost 5 bases; unmatched junction nucleotides: 9. The DNA read from the CDR3 is TGCAGTGCTAGAGATCGCGGGGGAAGGAGGGAGACC. Residues: CSARDRGGRRET. The whole CDR3 region reads CSARDRGGRRETQYF.

This clone has at least ten counts. Read sequence stops 3 residues before the CDR3 end, and the germline J gene provides the missing end. The V and J genes are TRBV18 and TRBJ1-2, with 7 bases identical to TRBD1. The CDR3 contains 17 residues. Germline V gene lookup returns CDR1 KGHSH and CDR2 LQKENI. J was trimmed by 0 bases and V by 1 base; bases with no gene match: 8. The CDR3 sequence is CASSPRGQPLSNYGYTF. Partial CDR3 DNA: TGTGCCAGCTCACCACGGGGACAGCCCCTTTCTAACTATGGC.

This clone was observed many times. The CDR3 extends 3 residues past the end of the read, so its final part is completed from the germline J gene. The V gene is TRBV7-9, the J gene TRBJ1-2; a weak D match, TRBD1 (6 bases). There are 12 residues in the CDR3. V lost 2 bases and J lost 6, with 7 bases in between. Germline lookup yields CDR1 SEHNR and CDR2 FQNEAQ (reference sequence). The CDR3 here is CASSLQGNGYTF. The part of the CDR3 DNA that was read is TGTGCCAGCAGCTTACAGGGGAATGGC.

There are many counts of this clone. The sequence runs out 3 residues before the end of the CDR3; the remainder is reconstructed from the germline J gene. This rearrangement joins TRBV6-1 to TRBJ2-2; a possible D gene is TRBD1 (6 bases). CDR1 and CDR2 from the germline V gene are MNHNS and SASEGT. The CDR3 is made up of 16 amino acids. V was pared by 1 base and J by 3 bases, with 12 bases between. CDR3 region: CASSEGYGGYTGELFF. The sequenced CDR3 bases are TGTGCCAGCAGTGAAGGTTATGGGGGCTACACCGGGGAG.

This clone was observed at least ten times. The CDR3 end falls 3 residues outside the read, so it is completed with the germline J gene. This chain connects TRBV28 to TRBJ1-3; 9 bases map to TRBD1. The CDR3 contains 14 residues. V gave up 10 bases and J gave up 3 bases; unmatched junction bases: 7. Per germline, CDR1 MDHEN and CDR2 SYDVKM. This CDR3 is CAITQGAHGNTIYF. The sequenced part of the CDR3 DNA is TGTGCCATAACACAGGGGGCGCATGGAAACACC.

This clone was recorded at least ten times. The CDR3 end is not reached by the read, which stops 3 residues before it; the germline J gene fills it in. V and J are TRBV7-9 and TRBJ2-1; possible D gene TRBD2, 5 bases. There are 15 residues in the CDR3. CDR1 is SEHNR, CDR2 FQNEAQ, per germline (reference sequence). V lost 5 bases to trimming and J lost 6 bases, with 17 bases between them. The CDR3 sequence: CASSPLGRWANEQFF. The DNA read from the CDR3 is TGTGCCAGCAGCCCACTAGGCCGGTGGGCCAATGAG.

Many counts were recorded for this clone. The read stops 3 residues short of the end of the CDR3; the missing end is completed from the germline J gene. V is TRBV5-1 and J is TRBJ2-3; 8 nucleotides agree with TRBD2. The CDR3 has 15 amino acids. The germline CDR1 and CDR2 sequences are SGHRS and YFSETQ. V lost 5 bases and J lost 6; bases outside the gene matches: 11. This chain's CDR3 is CASRLPGTSADTQYF. The sequenced part of the CDR3 DNA is TGCGCCAGCAGGCTCCCAGGGACTAGTGCGGATACG.

This clone was detected many times. The read stops 3 residues short of the end of the CDR3; the missing end is completed from the germline J gene. The V and J genes are TRBV20-1 and TRBJ1-1; 7 bases are a match to TRBD1. CDR1 is DFQATT, CDR2 SNEGSKA, per germline (reference sequence). The junction had 7 bases not matched to a gene; V was cut back by 8 bases and J by 1 base. The CDR3 has 13 residues. The CDR3 loop reads CSSSGTANTEAFF. Incomplete CDR3 DNA: TGCAGTTCCTCCGGGACAGCGAACACTGAA.

This clone was counted many times. The read ends 3 residues before the CDR3 terminus; that terminus is restored from the germline J gene. The chain is built from TRBV30 and TRBJ2-3; D unresolved. Trimming pared 1 base from V and 2 bases from J, leaving 10 bases between. The CDR3 is made up of 14 amino acids. Germline CDR1 GTSNPN, CDR2 SVGIG (reference sequence). The CDR3 bases that were read are TGTGCCTGGAGTGAGGGTAGGCTCACAGATACG. Translating it yields CAWSEGRLTDT. The whole CDR3 sequence is CAWSEGRLTDTQYF.

A remark on this clone: With the read ending 3 residues before the CDR3 end, the germline J gene is used to fill in that end. J is TRBJ2-3 and V is TRBV19; D gene uncertain. The length of the CDR3 is 15 residues. Germline V gene data show CDR1 as LNHDA and CDR2 as SQIVND (reference sequence). The CDR3 bases that were read are TGTGCCAGTAGTATAGATCGACTCGGCAATCAGCCG. Translated, it gives CASSIDRLGNQP. The full CDR3 protein is CASSIDRLGNQPQYF.

Turning to this clone: The read stops 3 residues short of the end of the CDR3; the missing end is completed from the germline J gene. The chain has TRBV5-5 and TRBJ1-1; the D is unclear. CDR3 length equals 12 residues. Germline assignment: CDR1 SGHKS and CDR2 YYEKEE (reference sequence). This CDR3 is CASSSLATKAFF. CDR3 DNA, as far as it was read: TGTGCCAGCAGCTCCCTTGCAACTAAA.

This clone was picked up many times. From the germline J gene comes the end of the CDR3, since the read stops 3 residues before it. This rearrangement joins TRBV18 to TRBJ1-5; perhaps TRBD1 as D (5 bases). The CDR3 sequence is 14 residues long. The ends were cut back, 2 bases at V and 4 bases at J, with 9 bases in the middle. Germline lookup yields CDR1 KGHSH and CDR2 LQKENI. CDR3 DNA, as far as it was read: TGTGCCAGCTCACCAGGAGGGGTTAATCAGCCC. Translation gives CASSPGGVNQP. The CDR3, in full, reads CASSPGGVNQPQHF.

This clone was observed at least ten times. The read ends 3 residues early relative to the CDR3; the germline J gene fills the gap. This chain connects TRBV19 to TRBJ2-1, with TRBD2 matching 12 bases. Germline trimming cut 6 bases from V and 4 bases from J; bases unmatched to any gene: 7. This CDR3 region has 16 residues. Germline assignment: CDR1 LNHDA and CDR2 SQIVND (reference sequence). The part of the CDR3 DNA that was read is TGTGCCAGTAGGACTCTAGCGGGAGGGCTTTACAATGAG. This codes for CASRTLAGGLYNE. The CDR3, in full, reads CASRTLAGGLYNEQFF.

On this clone: The sequence runs out 3 residues before the end of the CDR3; the remainder is reconstructed from the germline J gene. The chain uses TRBV25-1 and TRBJ1-3; tentatively, D is TRBD1 (6 bases). The CDR3 is 14 amino acids. V gave up 5 bases and J gave up 5 bases, with 13 bases separating them. Germline V lookup: CDR1 MGHDK, CDR2 SYGVNS. The CDR3 reads CASSPNRDRNTIYF. The covered CDR3 bases are TGTGCCAGCAGTCCAAACAGGGATAGAAACACC. The variable domain in full, completed from reference TRBV25-1 and TRBJ1-3, reads EADIYQTPRYLVIGTGKKITLECSQTMGHDKMYWYQQDPGMELHLIHYSYGVNSTEKGDLSSESTVSRIRTEHFPLTLESARPSHTSQYLCASSPNRDRNTIYFGEGSWLTVV.

This clone was seen repeatedly, ten times or more. The read is 3 residues too short to cover the CDR3 end, so that end is filled in from the germline J gene. The chain has TRBV7-8 and TRBJ2-2, with D possibly TRBD1 on 6 matching bases. CDR1 and CDR2 from the germline V gene are SGHVS and FQNEAQ. This CDR3 has 14 residues. CDR3: CASSSGVNNEKLFF. The DNA read from the CDR3 is TGTGCCAGCAGCTCAGGGGTCAATAATGAAAAG.

This clone showed up many times. The CDR3 end lies 3 residues beyond the end of the read and is filled in from the germline J gene. The chain combines TRBV20-1 with TRBJ2-7, with D hard to call. This CDR3 has 16 amino acids. Deletions cut 0 bases from V and 2 bases from J, with 17 bases between. Per germline, CDR1 DFQATT and CDR2 SNEGSKA (reference sequence). CDR3 DNA, as far as it was read: TGCAGTGCTAGAGATCCCCTAAGCGCGGTGCCCTACGAG. As protein: CSARDPLSAVPYE. The whole CDR3 is CSARDPLSAVPYEQYF.

This clone has a count of ten or more. The read finishes 3 residues shy of the CDR3 end, and the germline J gene is used to complete it. The chain recombines TRBV20-1 with TRBJ2-7, with TRBD2 identical over 14 bases. V shed 6 bases, J shed 4 bases, and the junction held 8 bases outside the gene matches. Germline lookup yields CDR1 DFQATT and CDR2 SNEGSKA (reference sequence). This CDR3 region has 15 residues. The sequenced part of the CDR3 DNA is TGCAGTGCAAGACTAGCGGGAGGGCCGGGATACGAG. As protein: CSARLAGGPGYE. The CDR3 in full is CSARLAGGPGYEQYF.

This clone was detected many times. The read halts 3 residues ahead of the CDR3 end, with the missing end drawn from the germline J gene. The chain links TRBV6-1 to TRBJ2-5; D remains ambiguous. From germline, CDR1 is MNHNS and CDR2 SASEGT. The V end lost 4 bases, the J end lost 4 bases, and 16 bases lay between the germline ends. The CDR3 is made up of 15 amino acids. CDR3: CASSVTVATLETQYF. CDR3 DNA (partial): TGTGCCAGCAGTGTAACAGTGGCCACCTTAGAGACC.

The sample holds a few counts of this clone. The sequence runs out 3 residues before the end of the CDR3; the remainder is reconstructed from the germline J gene. The chain uses TRBV19 and TRBJ1-4; D might be TRBD1 (6 bases). The germline gives CDR1 LNHDA, CDR2 SQIVND (reference sequence). This CDR3 is 14 amino acids long. The part of the CDR3 DNA that was read is TGTGCCAGTACATGGGACACCGGTAATTCACCA. Translating it yields CASTWDTGNSP. The full-length CDR3 reads as CASTWDTGNSPLFF.

This clone showed up many times. The CDR3 end is not reached by the read, which stops 3 residues before it; the germline J gene fills it in. The chain has TRBV4-2 and TRBJ1-6, with unresolved D. The CDR3 covers 13 residues. The V end was cut by 8 bases, the J end by 2 bases, with 7 bases between. Germline V gene lookup returns CDR1 LGHNA and CDR2 YNFKEQ. CDR3 sequence: CASGQTYNSPLHF. The sequenced CDR3 bases are TGTGCCAGCGGGCAGACCTATAATTCACCC.

This clone was counted many times. The sequence runs out 3 residues before the end of the CDR3; the remainder is reconstructed from the germline J gene. The genes are TRBV20-1 and TRBJ2-7, with 12 bases identical to TRBD2. Germline-derived CDR1 and CDR2 are DFQATT and SNEGSKA (reference sequence). Losses at the gene ends were 6 bases for V and 2 bases for J; bases not matched to a gene: 8. The CDR3 is made up of 15 amino acids. The CDR3 bases that were read are TGCAGTGCCACTGGGACTAGCGGGCTCACCTACGAG. It codes for CSATGTSGLTYE. The full CDR3 reads CSATGTSGLTYEQYF.

This clone was observed at least ten times. The read stops 3 residues short of the end of the CDR3; the missing end is completed from the germline J gene. The J gene is TRBJ1-4, the V gene TRBV30; no firm D call. The CDR3 spans 14 residues. Trimming took off 3 bases at V and 1 base at J, with 9 bases between the two ends. In germline, CDR1 is GTSNPN, CDR2 SVGIG (reference sequence). The CDR3 region is CAWSLTGTNEKLFF. Incomplete CDR3 DNA: TGTGCCTGGAGCCTGACGGGAACTAATGAAAAA.

This clone has a count of ten or more. The read ends 3 residues shy of where the CDR3 ends; the end is completed using the germline J gene. The chain is built from TRBV29-1 and TRBJ1-1, with D perhaps matching TRBD1 (5 bases). The CDR3 consists of 12 residues. The germline V gene encodes CDR1 SQVTM and CDR2 ANQGSEA. V was cut by 4 bases and J by 1 base, with 7 bases left in between. CDR3 DNA (partial): TGCAGCGTTGGGGGGGGGAACACTGAA. Encoded protein: CSVGGGNTE. In full, the CDR3 reads CSVGGGNTEAFF.

This clone was observed at least ten times. The DNA ends 3 residues before the CDR3 does, and the rest of the CDR3 is filled in from the germline J gene. V usage is TRBV10-1 and J usage is TRBJ1-1, with D possibly matching TRBD1 (5 bases). This CDR3 is 13 amino acids long. The germline V gene encodes CDR1 WNHNN and CDR2 SYGVQD (reference sequence). CDR3 bases read: TGCGCCAGCAGTGAGTCGAAGGCAGGGAAA. The encoded protein is CASSESKAGK. The entire CDR3 is CASSESKAGKAFF.